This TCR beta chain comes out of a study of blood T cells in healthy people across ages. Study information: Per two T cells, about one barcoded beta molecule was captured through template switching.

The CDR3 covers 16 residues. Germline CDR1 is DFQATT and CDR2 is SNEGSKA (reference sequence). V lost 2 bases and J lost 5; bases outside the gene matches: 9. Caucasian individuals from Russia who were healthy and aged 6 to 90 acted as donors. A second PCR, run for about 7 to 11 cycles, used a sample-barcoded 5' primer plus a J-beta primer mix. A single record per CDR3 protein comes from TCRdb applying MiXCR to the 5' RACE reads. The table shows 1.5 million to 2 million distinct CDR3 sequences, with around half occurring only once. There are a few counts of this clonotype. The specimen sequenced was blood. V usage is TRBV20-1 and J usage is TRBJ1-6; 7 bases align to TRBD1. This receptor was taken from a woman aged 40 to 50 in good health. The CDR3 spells CSARNLRDRDNSPLHF. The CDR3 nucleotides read TGCAGTGCTAGAAATCTTCGGGACAGAGATAATTCACCCCTCCACTTT.